Presented here are 18 T cell receptor beta chains from one specimen sequenced in a study of T cell changes during pregnancy in multiple sclerosis. Some clones are missing from TCRdb's copy, which holds only in-frame ones; the method was immunoSEQ multiplex PCR. The data contain fewer than 70,000 clones, 85% to 95% of them singletons. The input for sequencing was CD8+ T cells from peripheral blood mononuclear cells, taken in the third trimester of pregnancy. The source of these receptors is a female donor with multiple sclerosis, enrolled in a pregnancy study.

The chain joins TRBV2 to TRBJ1-1, with unresolved D. The CDR3 consists of 15 residues. V was pared by 8 bases and J by 5 bases, with 21 bases between. The germline gives CDR1 SNHLY, CDR2 FYNNEI. The CDR3 nucleotides are TGTGCCAGCGCGGTAGGCAGCGTTGTAAATACTGAAGCTTTCTTT. The encoded protein is CASAVGSVVNTEAFF.

This chain uses TRBV21-1 with TRBJ1-1; the table's D call, TRBD1, has no DNA check behind it. TRBV21-1 is deemed a pseudogene. The CDR3 runs 16 residues. As DNA, the CDR3 is TGTGCCAGCACCTTATCCGGGACAGATATGAACACTGAAGCTTTCTTT. Residues: CASTLSGTDMNTEAFF.

The J gene is TRBJ1-3, the V gene TRBV10-2, with D tentatively TRBD1 (6 bases). The V end was cut by 6 bases, the J end by 7 bases, with 7 bases between. The CDR3 is 11 residues long. CDR1 and CDR2 from the germline V gene are WSHSY and SAAADI. The CDR3 nucleotides read TGCGCCAGCAGAACAGGGAACACCATATATTTT. Its translation is CASRTGNTIYF.

CDR3 DNA sequence: TGCGCCAGCAGCTCGGGACAGGCTAATGAAAAACTGTTTTTT. Its protein is CASSSGQANEKLFF. The gene calls are TRBV5-1 and TRBJ1-4, with 8 bases aligning to TRBD1. V was clipped by 3 bases and J by 3 bases; unmatched bases: 1. The germline V gene encodes CDR1 SGHRS and CDR2 YFSETQ. The CDR3 is 14 residues long.

About this clone itself: Distinct nucleotide sequences in the sample also encode this CDR3. The chain employs TRBV4-1 and TRBJ1-2, with a weak D call TRBD1 (5 bases). The CDR3 contains 13 residues. Germline assignment: CDR1 MGHRA and CDR2 YSYEKL. V was pared by 4 bases and J by 2 bases, with 8 bases between. CDR3 nucleotides: TGCGCCAGCAGCCCGGGACTGAACTATGGCTACACCTTC. Its translation is CASSPGLNYGYTF.

This CDR3 is CASSPSGQPFFSGNTIYF. The CDR3 bases are TGTGCCAGCAGCCCAAGTGGACAGCCTTTCTTTTCTGGAAACACCATATATTTT. The J gene is TRBJ1-3, the V gene TRBV14; maybe TRBD1 (6 bases). Germline V gene lookup returns CDR1 SGHDN and CDR2 FVKESK. This CDR3 has 18 amino acids. Trimming pared 4 bases from V and 1 base from J, leaving 20 bases between.

The chain employs TRBV27 and TRBJ2-7; 11 nucleotides agree with TRBD2. The germline CDR1 and CDR2 sequences are MNHEY and SMNVEV (reference sequence). The CDR3 is made up of 15 amino acids. J gave up 0 bases and V 4 bases, and 2 bases lay outside the gene matches. The CDR3 sequence: CASSSTSGSSYEQYF. The CDR3 bases are TGTGCCAGCAGTTCCACTAGCGGGAGCTCCTACGAGCAGTACTTC.

The gene calls are TRBV29-1 and TRBJ2-1, with 9 bases lining up with TRBD2. CDR1 and CDR2 from the germline V gene are SQVTM and ANQGSEA. Germline trimming cut 4 bases from V and 1 base from J; bases unmatched to any gene: 8. This CDR3 has 16 residues. CDR3 sequence: CSVGAPSGTSYNEQFF. The CDR3 coding sequence is TGCAGCGTTGGGGCCCCTAGCGGGACGTCCTACAATGAGCAGTTCTTC.

The chain recombines TRBV5-4 with TRBJ2-3; TRBD2 matches at 11 bases. The CDR3 consists of 15 residues. The germline V gene has CDR1 SGHNT and CDR2 YYREEE (reference sequence). V lost 4 bases and J lost 3; bases outside the gene matches: 4. CDR3 bases: TGTGCCAGCAGCCATTTAGCGGGAGGGACAGATACGCAGTATTTT. Translation: CASSHLAGGTDTQYF.

The CDR3 region is CASSQVGGARGNEQFF. CDR3 coding DNA: TGTGCCAGCAGCCAAGTGGGGGGGGCCCGGGGGAATGAGCAGTTCTTC. The chain links TRBV4-2 to TRBJ2-1; a weak D match, TRBD2 (7 bases). V gave up 1 base and J gave up 7 bases, with 17 bases separating them. Germline V gene sequence: CDR1 LGHNA, CDR2 YNFKEQ. The CDR3 has 16 amino acids.

The chain uses TRBV10-3 and TRBJ1-1, with 9 bases aligning to TRBD1. CDR1 is ENHRY, CDR2 SYGVKD, per germline. The CDR3 has 13 amino acids. The V and J ends lost 4 bases and 5 bases, in that order; junction bases with no gene match: 2. The CDR3 bases are TGTGCCATCAGTGGGACAGGGGAAACTGAAGCTTTCTTT. It codes for CAISGTGETEAFF.

The CDR3 DNA follows: TGTGCCAGCAGCGAGATAGCGGGTCACACAGATACGCAGTATTTT. Amino acid sequence: CASSEIAGHTDTQYF. The chain combines TRBV9 with TRBJ2-3, with TRBD2 identical over 7 bases. The CDR3 has 15 residues. V lost 3 bases and J lost 2; bases outside the gene matches: 6. Germline assignment: CDR1 SGDLS and CDR2 YYNGEE.

V gene TRBV19 combines with J gene TRBJ2-7, with D unresolved. With 3 bases removed from V and 2 bases from J, the gap between germline ends came to 11 bases. Germline loops: CDR1 LNHDA, CDR2 SQIVND (reference sequence). The CDR3 contains 14 residues. Here the CDR3 DNA reads TGTGCCAGTAGTATCGGGTCGGGTCCCTACGAGCAGTACTTC. It is translated as CASSIGSGPYEQYF.

The chain joins TRBV12-5 to TRBJ2-3; 10 nucleotides match TRBD2. The ends lost 7 bases at V and 3 bases at J; junction bases unmatched: 10. The CDR3 has 16 amino acids. Germline lookup yields CDR1 LGHNT and CDR2 FRNRAP. As DNA, the CDR3 is TGTGCTAGTGCCTCCGGGGTAGCGGGAGGAACAGATACGCAGTATTTT. It is translated as CASASGVAGGTDTQYF.

This chain joins TRBV11-2 and TRBJ1-4; D perhaps matches TRBD1 (6 bases). The V gene's germline CDR1 is SGHAT and CDR2 FQNNGV. The CDR3 contains 15 residues. V lost 4 bases and J lost 10, with 19 bases in between. The CDR3, as DNA: TGTGCCAGCAGCTCCTGGGCAGGGGAAAACGGAAAACTGTTTTTT. This sequence encodes CASSSWAGENGKLFF.

The chain recombines TRBV11-2 with TRBJ2-1; tentative D call: TRBD1 (7 bases). The length of the CDR3 is 16 residues. Per germline, CDR1 SGHAT and CDR2 FQNNGV. Between the trimmed V and J ends, which lost 1 base and 5 bases, there was a span of 15 bases. The CDR3 coding sequence is TGTGCCAGCAGCTTAGCATCGGCAGGGGGGAACAATGAGCAGTTCTTC. This sequence encodes CASSLASAGGNNEQFF.

The V and J genes are TRBV6-5 and TRBJ1-1; 10 bases fit TRBD1. Germline V gene lookup returns CDR1 MNHEY and CDR2 SVGAGI. V lost 2 bases and J lost 7; bases outside the gene matches: 10. The CDR3 covers 16 residues. CDR3 in amino acids: CASSYNPGTGENEAFF. In DNA, the CDR3 is TGTGCCAGCAGTTACAACCCCGGGACAGGGGAAAATGAAGCTTTCTTT.

The V gene is TRBV2, the J gene TRBJ2-7; a weak D match, TRBD2 (5 bases). The CDR3 covers 13 residues. With 4 bases removed from V and 4 bases from J, the gap between germline ends came to 11 bases. Germline loops: CDR1 SNHLY, CDR2 FYNNEI. As DNA, the CDR3 is TGTGCCAGCAGTGCCCCGGGGTGGTACGAGCAGTACTTC. It encodes CASSAPGWYEQYF.